The sample holds one count of the clone carrying this T cell receptor (beta chain). Authors' processing steps: Quantification of nucleated cells was approximated via reference gene primer amplification. This table comes from immunoSEQ multiplex PCR, and its TCRdb copy is limited to in-frame clones, with some not included. V and J calls and clone size come straight from that table; D and trimming were deduced from the DNA. Of 170,000 or so clones listed, around 87% are singletons. This sample was taken from a study of blood T cell repertoires in COVID-19. About the study: Sample material is recorded as cDNA or gDNA derived from T cells, B-cell-depleted T cells, or PBMCs.

Seattle patient enrollment occurred during active infection, with longitudinal follow-up thereafter. The TCR originated in a woman in her seventies with COVID-19, enrolled during active disease. Sample: peripheral blood.

The CDR3 is CATQGRSYNSPLHF. CDR3 nucleotide sequence: TGTGCCACACAGGGACGTTCCTATAATTCACCCCTCCACTTT. V and J are TRBV15 and TRBJ1-6; maybe TRBD1 (6 bases). Germline V gene lookup returns CDR1 LNHNV and CDR2 YYDKDF (reference sequence). This CDR3 region has 14 residues. The V and J ends lost 9 bases and 1 base respectively, with 10 bases between them.